This T cell receptor beta chain comes out of a study of shared clonotypes between healthy human individuals. Findings of the study overall: Compared with clonotypes that all four donors shared, non-shared clonotypes had lower generation probabilities.

Using immunoSEQ multiplex PCR, the repertoire was profiled, and TCRdb retains in-frame clones only, with some absent. Among about 680,000 clones listed, around 73% were seen once. None of the donors, who were healthy HIV-negative adults, had recently had acute infections or vaccinations. About this clone itself: Its matching antigen is unknown.

The TCR originated in a woman younger than 45 in good health. Sequencing was carried out using memory CD4+ T cells sorted from blood. Subset noted: CD45RA-negative fraction.

The CDR3 coding sequence is TGCGCCAGCAGCCTAGGTCGACTAGCGGGGCTCCAAGAGACCCAGTACTTC. Its protein product is CASSLGRLAGLQETQYF. J is TRBJ2-5 and V is TRBV4-1; 11 nucleotides agree with TRBD2. Germline CDR1 reads MGHRA; CDR2 reads YSYEKL. The CDR3 runs 17 residues. V lost 4 bases to trimming and J lost 1 base; unmatched junction nucleotides: 8.